Reported below is one T cell receptor (beta chain). Method: immunoSEQ multiplex PCR; TCRdb's copy keeps in-frame clones and lacks some. The profile shows roughly 2.5 million clones, over 85% of them singletons. The data originate from a study of shared clonotypes between healthy human individuals. Germline V lookup: CDR1 SGHRS, CDR2 YFSETQ. CDR3 size: 19 residues. Germline trimming cut 3 bases from V and 5 bases from J; bases unmatched to any gene: 19. The receptor's source is a man aged 18 to 29 in good health. Sequencing input: naive CD4+ T cells sorted from blood. Specified subset: CD45RA+ positively selected. The chain combines TRBV5-1 with TRBJ2-5; 10 nucleotides line up with TRBD2. The CDR3, as DNA: TGCGCCAGCAGCTGGGGGCAAGGGACTCGGACTAGCGGCGTCGAGACCCAGTACTTC. Translating gives CASSWGQGTRTSGVETQYF.